This T cell receptor (beta chain) comes out of a study of blood T cell repertoires in COVID-19. Overall study context: The analysed material was cDNA or gDNA that came from T cells, B-cell-depleted T cells, or PBMCs.

TCRdb's copy holds only in-frame clones and misses some; the assay was immunoSEQ multiplex PCR. The sample consists of approximately 170,000 clones, around 81% of them appearing once. Study members were between about 18 and 95 years old and lived in 20 to 30 US regions. Symptom resolution, clearance, or two negative PCRs marked the recovered donors of Cohort 3. Germline values: CDR1 MNHEY, CDR2 SMNVEV (reference sequence). The CDR3 runs to 14 residues. Trimming stripped 8 bases from V and 3 bases from J, with 14 bases between. The V gene is TRBV27, the J gene TRBJ1-5; perhaps TRBD1 as D (6 bases). This receptor was identified in a middle-aged man who had recovered from COVID-19. Sample: PBMCs or T cells enriched from blood (not recorded which). This chain's CDR3 is CASDLQGTNQPQHF. The DNA of the CDR3 is TGTGCCAGCGATCTACAGGGAACCAATCAGCCCCAGCATTTT.